This T cell receptor (beta chain) came from a study of beta chain features in type 1 diabetes (dated by TCRdb to the late 2010s). General notes on the study: No differences in mean age, gender distribution, total cell number or subset yield were found between patients and healthy donors. A total of about 99,000,000 sorted cells were examined across all samples, and RNA yield correlated strongly with the number of cells per subset. In the study, TCRB repertoires of sorted circulating CD4+ T cell subsets from recently diagnosed type 1 diabetes patients were compared with those of matched healthy donors. Regulatory and stem cell-like memory subsets were isolated from only 8 patients and about 8 healthy donors, whereas naive and central memory subsets came from all 30 or so donors. The study at large found these results: A moderate but significant shortening of TCRB CDR3 length was observed in type 1 diabetes patients in all four CD4+ subsets. Naive, central memory and regulatory TCRB repertoires appeared to be more alike among patients than among healthy donors. Shorter templates might have been favored by PCR, but patient and control samples were amplified and corrected together, so both groups would have been affected equally by any skew. Sequencing cDNA rather than genomic DNA could over-represent highly expressing activated cells, although activation and CD3 levels did not differ between groups. Only small numbers of individuals were included in the HLA sub-analyses, which left unresolved whether HLA type had any influence on TCRB rearrangement. Patients with type 1 diabetes made fewer insertions and deleted more nucleotides at VDJ recombination sites, implying thymic rearrangement abnormalities.

Taken from cysteine to phenylalanine, the CDR3 has 13 residues. Here the CDR3 DNA is all that survives: 39 bases in frame from base 1. Trimming takes 3 bases from V and 2 bases from J, and the germline ends sit 7 bases apart. CDR1 ENHRY and CDR2 SYGVKD were looked up in the germline V gene. The entire isolated RNA was reverse transcribed using the High Capacity cDNA Reverse Transcription Kit, and thus expressed TCRB transcripts were sequenced. Naive, central memory and regulatory T cell samples underwent deep immunoSEQ sequencing, averaging roughly 3.5 million total reads per sample. Sorted cells were lysed in RLT buffer, and RNA was extracted using DNase-treated RNeasy Micro or Mini kits according to cell number. Each cell subset was processed separately to prevent cross-contamination, with patient and healthy donor samples processed together. The immunoSEQ multiplex PCR was used to amplify TCRB sequences from cDNA, yielding 87-bp fragments that span the CDR3 region. Sequencing of the amplicons was performed on the Illumina HiSeq platform. In the source study's methods: PCR bias was computationally corrected using synthetic template baselines, reads within Hamming distance 2 were collapsed, and singletons that could not be merged were discarded. Reads were aligned against IMGT so that V, D and J genes, CDR3 length and insertions or deletions at six rearrangement sites could be assigned. Within each subset, clonotype counts were normalized to sorted cell number, and only after that were true diversity and Gini coefficients computed with the tcR R package. Repertoire sharing was quantified using the overlap coefficient calculated on TCRB nucleotide sequences. Out-of-frame TCRB sequences from naive cells were analyzed to stand in for the pre-selection repertoire. TCRdb's version of the immuneACCESS table is confined to in-frame rearrangements and falls short of the full clone set. An unresolved V gene accounts for under half of the shortfall where checked; the remainder is of unknown origin. V, J and clone size are taken as reported in that table, and D and trimming were inferred from the DNA itself. The sample table contains 220,000 or so clones; only one count was recorded for 68% of them. The biggest ten clones account for roughly 0.048% of the sample.

This clone turned up a few times. What antigen it recognizes has not been identified. No clone much larger than this one lies a single base away; base qualities are absent. Each donor gave one peripheral blood draw, roughly 0.11 L on average, collected into heparinised tubes. Using a panel that included CD45RO, CCR7, CD25, CD127, CD95 and CD27, naive, central memory, regulatory and stem cell-like memory CD4+ T cells were sorted on a BD FACSAria II. All sorted populations exceeded 95% purity. Right away, PBMCs were isolated by Lymphoprep density gradient centrifugation and were stained directly, with no culture step. So that batch effects would be minimized, each experiment stained and sorted samples in pairs, pairing one healthy donor with one patient.

The rearrangement joined TRBV10-3 to TRBJ1-1, with no reliable assignment of the D segment. This clonotype was sampled from a man aged 25 to 45 in good health. The sequencing sample was made of naive CD4+ T cells from blood. Read against the paper, the sample's cell subset or site label means: true naive CD4+ T cells. This receptor has the CDR3 CAISEGINTEAFF. The nucleotide sequence reads as follows: TGTGCCATCAGTGAAGGAATTAACACTGAAGCTTTCTTT.